These T cell receptor beta chains were read from a single sample in a study of tumor-infiltrating lymphocytes in primary liver carcinoma. TCRdb redid the calling of the multiplex PCR reads with MiXCR, one entry per CDR3 protein. The table shows 180,000 or so distinct CDR3 sequences, with about 55% occurring only once. The sequenced material came from peripheral blood. Receptors were obtained from a man in his forties with primary liver carcinoma and hepatitis B virus infection. The CDR3 runs from the conserved cysteine through the conserved F or W. D genes are given only for firm matches. Some rows mark clone size as missing; the rest say once, few, many or name a class of expanded clone.

once,18,TRBV5-1,TRBD2,TRBJ2-1,TGCGCCAGCAGCCCCGGGACCTCGGGCGGGAGGAAGGCCCCTGAGCAGTTCTTC,CASSPGTSGGRKAPEQFF
few,14,TRBV12-3/TRBV12-4,-,TRBJ2-7,TGTGCCAGCAGTTTAACTCCAGGTTTCTACGAGCAGTACTTC,CASSLTPGFYEQYF
-,14,TRBV7-9,-,TRBJ1-1,TGTGCCAGCAGCTTATTAGAGGGCGGGACTGAAGCTTTCTTT,CASSLLEGGTEAFF
many,13,TRBV11-2,-,TRBJ1-5,TGTGCCAGCAGCTTATTTAGTGATCAGCCCCAGCATTTT,CASSLFSDQPQHF
-,15,TRBV4-2,TRBD2,TRBJ2-1,TGTGCCAGCAGCCAAGGCAGCGGGAGCCACAATGAGCAGTTCTTC,CASSQGSGSHNEQFF
-,16,TRBV11-2,-,TRBJ2-2,TGTGCCAGCAGGTGGAATGGGGCCGCCTTGTCCGGGGAGCTGTTTTTT,CASRWNGAALSGELFF
-,17,TRBV12-3/TRBV12-4,TRBD2,TRBJ2-7,TGTGCCAGCAGCCCTGGTGGTCCGGGACTAGCATCGGAAGAGCAGTACTTC,CASSPGGPGLASEEQYF
many,13,TRBV6-5,-,TRBJ1-1,TGTGCCAGCAGCAAGCGGGAGAACACTGAAGCTTTCTTT,CASSKRENTEAFF
-,14,TRBV30,-,TRBJ2-4,TGTGCCTGGAGGCCCTCCGGGGCCAAAAACATTAAGTACTTC,CAWRPSGAKNIKYF
-,13,TRBV12-3/TRBV12-4,-,TRBJ2-2,TGTGCCAGCAGTCGACAGAGGGTCGGGGAGCTGTTTTTT,CASSRQRVGELFF
-,13,TRBV6-1,-,TRBJ2-7,TGTGCCAACAGTGAAACGGGTGACTACGAGCAGTACTTC,CANSETGDYEQYF
many,19,TRBV11-2,-,TRBJ2-1,TGTGCCAGCCATACCTGGGGAGGCGCGGCTAGCGTCTCCTACAATGAGCAGTTCTTC,CASHTWGGAASVSYNEQFF
many,16,TRBV29-1,TRBD1,TRBJ2-5,TGCAGCGTTGACGCGGCAGGGGGTCCGTACCAAGAGACCCAGTACTTC,CSVDAAGGPYQETQYF
few,16,TRBV10-1,TRBD2,TRBJ2-3,TGCGCCAGCAGTGAGTCGACTAGCGGGAGGGCAGATACGCAGTATTTT,CASSESTSGRADTQYF
-,14,TRBV11-1,-,TRBJ2-5,TGTGCCATCAACTTCCGCGGCGGGGCGCAGACCCAGTACTTC,CAINFRGGAQTQYF
-,15,TRBV11-2,-,TRBJ2-3,TGTGCCAGCAGCAATCTTTCTTCCCACACAGATACGCAGTATTTT,CASSNLSSHTDTQYF
once,15,TRBV12-3/TRBV12-4,-,TRBJ2-5,TGTGCCAGCAGCCCCGGAGCAGGGTTGCAAGAGACCCAGTACTTC,CASSPGAGLQETQYF
many,14,TRBV10-3,TRBD1,TRBJ1-1,TGTGCCATCAGTACGACAGGGCCGGCACCTGAAGCTTTCTTT,CAISTTGPAPEAFF
-,13,TRBV7-9,-,TRBJ1-2,TGTGCCAGCAGCCTAGAGGTGTCTATGGGCTACACCTTC,CASSLEVSMGYTF
-,15,TRBV11-2,TRBD1,TRBJ2-7,TGTGTCAGCAGCTCGGGACAGGGGCTGCTTATCGATCAGTACTTC,CVSSSGQGLLIDQYF
few,15,TRBV4-1,-,TRBJ2-4,TGCGCCAGCAGCCAAGAGAATAAGGTCGGAAACATTCAGTACTTC,CASSQENKVGNIQYF
-,12,TRBV29-1,-,TRBJ2-7,TGCAGCGTTGGGGGCCCAGGCTACGAGCAGTACTTC,CSVGGPGYEQYF
few,15,TRBV4-1,-,TRBJ1-1,TGCGCCAGCAGCCAAGATTTCAGGGCGTGGACTGAAGCTTTCTTT,CASSQDFRAWTEAFF
-,12,TRBV10-2,-,TRBJ2-1,TGCGCCAGCAGTGAGTCGGCCAATGAGCAGTTCTTC,CASSESANEQFF
-,16,TRBV6-1,TRBD2,TRBJ2-2,TGTGCCAGCAGAACCGGGACTAGCGGGATTGACGGGGAGCTGTTTTTT,CASRTGTSGIDGELFF
-,17,TRBV11-3,-,TRBJ2-2,TGTGCCAGCAGCTTAGATCTTACCTGGGGGCGCACCGGGGATCTGTTTTTT,CASSLDLTWGRTGDLFF
few,12,TRBV6-1,-,TRBJ2-7,TGTGCCAGCAGTGAAGTACAGTTCGAGCAGTACTTC,CASSEVQFEQYF
-,14,TRBV11-2,-,TRBJ2-3,TGTGTCAGCAGCTCAACCACAGTCCCAGATACGCAGTATTTT,CVSSSTTVPDTQYF
-,11,TRBV6-2/TRBV6-3,-,TRBJ2-7,TGTGCCAGCAGTTACGAATACGAAAAGTACTTC,CASSYEYEKYF
many,14,TRBV29-1,TRBD2,TRBJ2-5,TGCAGCGTTAATAGCGGGATCCGTCAAGAGACCCAGTACTTC,CSVNSGIRQETQYF
once,15,TRBV6-5,TRBD2,TRBJ2-2,TGTGCCAGCAGTTATGCGGGGGCGAACACCGGGGAGCTGTTTTTT,CASSYAGANTGELFF
-,17,TRBV5-4,-,TRBJ2-7,TGTGCCAGCAGCCTGGGCCGAGGGGGAGAAAGACGGGGCGAGCAGTACTTC,CASSLGRGGERRGEQYF
many,14,TRBV29-1,TRBD2,TRBJ2-1,TGCAGCGTTGCAACTAGCGGGAGGGCCAATGAGCAGTTCTTC,CSVATSGRANEQFF
few,13,TRBV6-1,-,TRBJ1-5,TGTGCCACAAGGGGTACCGCAAATCAGCCCCAGCATTTT,CATRGTANQPQHF
-,14,TRBV6-1,TRBD1,TRBJ2-1,TGTGCCAGCATTTCGGGACAGGCCTACAATGAGCAGTTCTTC,CASISGQAYNEQFF
-,12,TRBV2,TRBD1,TRBJ1-5,TGTGCCAGCAGCCTACAGGGGCAGCCCCAGCATTTT,CASSLQGQPQHF
-,13,TRBV29-1,TRBD1,TRBJ1-1,TGCAGCGCCGGGACAGCAGAGAACACTGAAGCTTTCTTT,CSAGTAENTEAFF
-,16,TRBV6-5,TRBD2,TRBJ2-3,TGTGCCAGCAGTAGGGCTAGCGGGAGGGGCACAGATACGCAGTATTTT,CASSRASGRGTDTQYF
-,14,TRBV29-1,TRBD1,TRBJ2-7,TGCAGCGTTGCTGTACAGGGGTCTACTGGCGAGCAGTACTTC,CSVAVQGSTGEQYF
-,14,TRBV4-1,-,TRBJ2-5,TGCGCCAGCAGCCAAGAAGGGGGTTTCGGGGCCCAGTACTTC,CASSQEGGFGAQYF
few,15,TRBV11-2,TRBD2,TRBJ2-1,TGTGCCAGCGGACTCTGGGATAGCGGGAGATGTGAGCAGTTCTTC,CASGLWDSGRCEQFF
few,15,TRBV7-8,TRBD2,TRBJ2-3,TGTGCCAGCAGCCCTGGGACTAGCGGGAGGGTTACGCAGTATTTT,CASSPGTSGRVTQYF
-,15,TRBV5-5,-,TRBJ1-1,TGTGCCAGCAGCTTCTCCGGGACGGGTGCCACTGAAGCTTTCTTT,CASSFSGTGATEAFF